A single sample is the source of the 32 T cell receptor beta chains below, sequenced in a study of T cell responses to AZD1222 COVID-19 vaccine. The method was immunoSEQ multiplex PCR; TCRdb's version includes in-frame clones alone and lacks a portion of them. This table has 150,000 to 200,000 clones, about 90% appearing once. The material was peripheral blood, obtained 28 days after the second AZD1222 dose. Receptors originate from an adult who received the AZD1222 COVID-19 vaccine.

V is TRBV4-2 and J is TRBJ1-6, with D possibly TRBD1 on 6 matching bases. Germline V gene data show CDR1 as LGHNA and CDR2 as YNFKEQ. The CDR3 runs 18 residues. V was clipped by 0 bases and J by 3 bases, with 15 bases between them. This CDR3 is CASSQDPVVGGYNSPLHF. CDR3 DNA sequence: TGTGCCAGCAGCCAAGACCCAGTCGTAGGGGGCTATAATTCACCCCTCCACTTT.

The chain combines TRBV10-3 with TRBJ2-5; D perhaps matches TRBD2 (5 bases). Germline V gene sequence: CDR1 ENHRY, CDR2 SYGVKD. The CDR3 covers 14 residues. With 0 bases removed from V and 5 bases from J, the gap between germline ends came to 10 bases. The CDR3 here is CAISESDSRETQYF. The CDR3 DNA reads TGTGCCATCAGTGAGTCGGACTCCCGGGAGACCCAGTACTTC.

The chain couples TRBV11-2 to TRBJ1-1; 7 nucleotides match TRBD1. Losses at the gene ends were 5 bases for V and 4 bases for J; bases not matched to a gene: 19. The CDR3 has 18 amino acids. Germline CDR1 SGHAT, CDR2 FQNNGV. The chain's CDR3 is CASSPKGSTAGGLTEAFF. The DNA for the CDR3 is TGTGCCAGCAGCCCAAAGGGTTCTACGGCAGGGGGACTCACTGAAGCTTTCTTT.

The genes are TRBV3-1 (or the pseudogene TRBV3-2) and TRBJ1-3; D may be TRBD1 (5 bases). V lost 1 base to trimming and J lost 0 bases, with 10 bases between them. The germline gives CDR1 LGHDT, CDR2 YNNKEL (reference sequence). The CDR3 covers 16 residues. CDR3 bases: TGTGCCAGCAGCCAAGGATTGGGGGTCTCTGGAAACACCATATATTTT. The encoded protein is CASSQGLGVSGNTIYF.

The rearrangement uses TRBV25-1 and TRBJ1-2; a possible D gene is TRBD1 (5 bases). CDR3 length equals 17 residues. The V gene lost 4 bases and the J gene lost 1 base, with 19 bases spanning the gap. Germline assignment: CDR1 MGHDK and CDR2 SYGVNS. The CDR3 nucleotides are TGTGCCAGCAGTGGCGATCTACAGGACTACCTTAACTATGGCTACACCTTC. This codes for CASSGDLQDYLNYGYTF.

V and J are TRBV29-1 and TRBJ1-4; 9 bases align to TRBD1. The germline V gene has CDR1 SQVTM and CDR2 ANQGSEA. V shed 6 bases, J shed 6 bases, and the junction held 5 bases outside the gene matches. The CDR3 is made up of 13 amino acids. The DNA for the CDR3 is TGCAGCGTAGGGACAGGGTCGGATGAAAAACTGTTTTTT. It yields the protein CSVGTGSDEKLFF.

The gene calls are TRBV12-5 and TRBJ1-1, with D maybe TRBD1 (6 bases). Trimming shortened V by 0 bases and J by 4 bases, and 9 bases separated the two germline ends. Germline V CDR1 and CDR2: LGHNT, FRNRAP. The CDR3 is 14 amino acids. This chain's CDR3 is CASGLVGGGTEAFF. The CDR3, as DNA: TGTGCTAGTGGTTTGGTAGGAGGGGGCACTGAAGCTTTCTTT.

This clone was picked up a small number of times. This sequence joins TRBV7-8 and TRBJ1-2; D uncertain. Germline assignment: CDR1 SGHVS and CDR2 FQNEAQ. The CDR3 runs to 13 residues. Deletions cut 1 base from V and 8 bases from J, with 11 bases between. The CDR3 sequence is CASSLEMVRGYTF. Here the CDR3 DNA reads TGTGCCAGCAGCTTAGAAATGGTCCGAGGCTACACCTTC.

The rearrangement links TRBV11-3 to TRBJ1-2, with D unclear. Germline CDR1 reads SGHNT; CDR2 reads YENEEA. The CDR3 runs 10 residues. Trimming removed 3 bases from V and 6 bases from J, with 2 bases in between. The CDR3 DNA reads as TGTGCCAGCAGCTTCGATGGCTACACCTTC. Residues: CASSFDGYTF.

In this sample, this clone turned up once. This chain joins TRBV19 and TRBJ1-5; D unresolved. The CDR3 runs to 13 residues. CDR1 and CDR2 from the germline V gene are LNHDA and SQIVND (reference sequence). The V end lost 0 bases, the J end lost 7 bases, and 7 bases lay between the germline ends. The CDR3 is CASSIDREQPQHF. The CDR3 DNA reads TGTGCCAGTAGTATAGATAGGGAACAGCCCCAGCATTTT.

The chain recombines TRBV10-3 with TRBJ1-2; D is undetermined. Germline CDR1 reads ENHRY; CDR2 reads SYGVKD. The CDR3 sequence is 14 residues long. V was pared by 4 bases and J by 14 bases, with 23 bases between. This CDR3 reads CAISGGSGNPSGTF. The CDR3 DNA reads TGTGCCATCAGTGGAGGATCTGGGAATCCGAGCGGTACCTTC.

The V gene is TRBV9, the J gene TRBJ1-1, with D unclear. CDR3 length: 16 residues. From germline, CDR1 is SGDLS and CDR2 YYNGEE. V gave up 4 bases and J gave up 0 bases, with 16 bases separating them. This CDR3 reads CASSRVRDRMNTEAFF. The CDR3 region has the DNA TGTGCCAGCAGCCGGGTCCGCGATAGGATGAACACTGAAGCTTTCTTT.

The rearrangement joins TRBV10-3 to TRBJ2-7; 10 bases are shared with TRBD1. Trimming took 5 bases from V and 7 from J; bases not matched to a gene: 11. CDR3 length equals 15 residues. Germline V gives CDR1 ENHRY, CDR2 SYGVKD. The CDR3 protein is CAISQGTGALVEQYF. For the CDR3, the DNA is TGTGCCATCAGTCAGGGGACAGGGGCTCTGGTTGAGCAGTACTTC.

The V gene is TRBV7-9, the J gene TRBJ1-5, with D hard to call. The germline V gene has CDR1 SEHNR and CDR2 FQNEAQ (reference sequence). Deletions cut 3 bases from V and 3 bases from J, with 9 bases between. CDR3 size: 14 residues. Here the CDR3 DNA reads TGTGCCAGCAGCTTGGCCGGATACAATCAGCCCCAGCATTTT. Translation gives CASSLAGYNQPQHF.

This clone was picked up one time. V and J are TRBV27 and TRBJ1-1; tentative D call: TRBD1 (5 bases). CDR3 length equals 14 residues. Trimming pared 6 bases from V and 2 bases from J, leaving 13 bases between. Germline-derived CDR1 and CDR2 are MNHEY and SMNVEV (reference sequence). CDR3 region: CASRSGQSNTEAFF. The CDR3 DNA reads as TGTGCCAGCAGATCTGGACAAAGCAACACTGAAGCTTTCTTT.

The chain links TRBV10-3 to TRBJ1-1, with 7 bases lining up with TRBD1. CDR3 size: 15 residues. Trimming at V came to 6 bases and at J to 0 bases, leaving 7 bases not matched to a gene. In germline, CDR1 is ENHRY, CDR2 SYGVKD. CDR3 bases: TGTGCCATCAGGGGGGACAGCACCCTGAACACTGAAGCTTTCTTT. It yields the protein CAIRGDSTLNTEAFF.

This chain connects TRBV5-1 to TRBJ2-3; weak D call: TRBD1 (6 bases). CDR3 length: 15 residues. V was pared by 0 bases and J by 5 bases, with 13 bases between. The V gene's germline CDR1 is SGHRS and CDR2 YFSETQ. CDR3 in DNA: TGCGCCAGCAGCTTGGAGCCAGGGGAAGAAGATACGCAGTATTTT. Translated: CASSLEPGEEDTQYF.

The genes are TRBV9 and TRBJ2-1; D gene uncertain. V was pared by 3 bases and J by 5 bases, with 9 bases between. This CDR3 contains 13 residues. Per the germline V gene, CDR1 is SGDLS and CDR2 is YYNGEE. DNA of the CDR3: TGTGCCAGCAGCGCTGAGCTTCACAATGAGCAGTTCTTC. This encodes CASSAELHNEQFF.

The chain couples TRBV4-2 to TRBJ1-6; the D gene is possibly TRBD1 (6 bases). Between the trimmed V and J ends, which lost 1 base and 7 bases, there was a span of 8 bases. This CDR3 region has 14 residues. CDR1 is LGHNA and CDR2 is YNFKEQ in the germline V gene. CDR3 nucleotide sequence: TGTGCCAGCAGCCAAGGGACAGAGAATTCACCCCTCCACTTT. Protein: CASSQGTENSPLHF.

V is TRBV20-1 and J is TRBJ2-3; D remains ambiguous. This CDR3 spans 11 amino acids. V was trimmed by 0 bases and J by 11 bases, leaving 9 bases between them. Germline CDR1 reads DFQATT; CDR2 reads SNEGSKA (reference sequence). CDR3 amino acids: CSARDTSGQYF. DNA for the CDR3: TGCAGTGCTAGAGACACCTCGGGGCAGTATTTT.

This rearrangement joins TRBV7-6 to TRBJ2-2; 9 positions match TRBD1. Per germline, CDR1 SGHVS and CDR2 FNYEAQ. Trimming took 5 bases from V and 5 from J; bases not matched to a gene: 6. The CDR3 totals 15 residues. CDR3 DNA: TGTGCCAGCAGCCCGGGACAGGGTCGAACCGGGGAGCTGTTTTTT. It encodes CASSPGQGRTGELFF. Using reference TRBV7-6 and TRBJ2-2 for the parts outside the CDR3, the full variable domain is GAGVSQSPRYKVTKRGQDVALRCDPISGHVSLYWYRQALGQGPEFLTYFNYEAQQDKSGLPNDRFSAERPEGSISTLTIQRTEQRDSAMYRCASSPGQGRTGELFFGEGSRLTVL.

The rearrangement uses TRBV14 and TRBJ2-5; the match to TRBD2 covers 14 bases. The CDR3 has 18 amino acids. Looked up from germline, CDR1 is SGHDN and CDR2 is FVKESK. V was clipped by 3 bases and J by 0 bases; unmatched bases: 6. This CDR3 is CASSHRLAGGSYQETQYF. The CDR3 coding sequence is TGTGCCAGCAGCCACCGACTAGCGGGGGGGTCGTACCAAGAGACCCAGTACTTC.

The V and J genes are TRBV4-1 and TRBJ1-2, with a possible D match to TRBD1 (5 bases). The CDR3 has 15 amino acids. Germline CDR1 reads MGHRA; CDR2 reads YSYEKL. Between the trimmed V and J ends, which lost 2 bases and 1 base, there was a span of 11 bases. Here the CDR3 reads CASSQSQGDNYGYTF. The CDR3 DNA sequence: TGCGCCAGCAGCCAATCGCAGGGAGATAACTATGGCTACACCTTC.

This clone was seen a single time. The V gene is TRBV4-1, the J gene TRBJ1-5; D ambiguous. Per germline, CDR1 MGHRA and CDR2 YSYEKL. Deletions cut 4 bases from V and 2 bases from J, with 6 bases between. The CDR3 loop spans 13 amino acids. CDR3 coding DNA: TGCGCCAGCAGCCCCGGTCGCAATCAGCCCCAGCATTTT. Translating it yields CASSPGRNQPQHF.

This rearrangement joins TRBV11-2 to TRBJ2-1, with 12 nucleotides matching TRBD2. The CDR3 sequence is 16 residues long. The V and J ends lost 5 bases and 9 bases, in that order; junction bases with no gene match: 11. Germline V gene lookup returns CDR1 SGHAT and CDR2 FQNNGV. The CDR3 DNA sequence: TGTGCCAGCAGCCCTACTAGCGGGGGGTTGAGGGGTGAGCAGTTCTTC. It encodes CASSPTSGGLRGEQFF.

V usage is TRBV9 and J usage is TRBJ2-1, with D maybe TRBD2 (6 bases). The CDR3 spans 17 residues. Trimming took 3 bases from V and 0 from J, leaving 16 bases between them. Germline V lookup: CDR1 SGDLS, CDR2 YYNGEE. This CDR3 is CASSAVGGWSSYNEQFF. The CDR3, as DNA: TGTGCCAGCAGCGCCGTGGGGGGATGGAGCTCCTACAATGAGCAGTTCTTC.

The gene calls are TRBV9 and TRBJ1-2; D not certain. The germline gives CDR1 SGDLS, CDR2 YYNGEE. Trimming removed 3 bases at V and 8 bases at J, with 11 bases between. The CDR3 has 12 amino acids. The CDR3 DNA sequence: TGTGCCAGCAGCGCGTGGGCGTCAGGCTACACCTTC. Translating gives CASSAWASGYTF.

The rearrangement joins TRBV27 to TRBJ2-7; D perhaps matches TRBD1 (7 bases). The length of the CDR3 is 14 residues. CDR1 and CDR2 from the germline V gene are MNHEY and SMNVEV (reference sequence). V lost 3 bases and J lost 4, with 13 bases in between. This CDR3 reads CASSFTGEVYEQYF. DNA of the CDR3: TGTGCCAGCAGTTTTACAGGGGAGGTATACGAGCAGTACTTC.

The chain recombines TRBV18 with TRBJ2-1; D gene uncertain. The CDR3 spans 13 residues. Trimming stripped 2 bases from V and 7 bases from J, with 9 bases between. The germline V gene has CDR1 KGHSH and CDR2 LQKENI. CDR3 sequence reads: CASSPDTENEQFF. The DNA of the CDR3 is TGTGCCAGCTCACCAGACACGGAGAATGAGCAGTTCTTC.

The J gene is TRBJ1-2, the V gene TRBV5-4; unclear D gene. The germline CDR1 and CDR2 sequences are SGHNT and YYREEE (reference sequence). V lost 2 bases and J 0 bases, leaving 8 bases between the germline ends. The CDR3 is 14 amino acids. CDR3 region: CASSFLVPNYGYTF. DNA for the CDR3: TGTGCCAGCAGCTTTTTAGTCCCTAACTATGGCTACACCTTC.

The chain is built from TRBV5-1 and TRBJ1-1; D perhaps matches TRBD1 (6 bases). V shed 0 bases and J shed 1 base, with 7 bases lying between them. Germline V CDR1 and CDR2: SGHRS, YFSETQ. The CDR3 extends over 14 amino acids. Written as DNA, the CDR3 is TGCGCCAGCAGCTTGGAGACAGGGAACACTGAAGCTTTCTTT. Encoded protein: CASSLETGNTEAFF.

The chain has TRBV7-8 and TRBJ1-2; D is ambiguous. Per the germline V gene, CDR1 is SGHVS and CDR2 is FQNEAQ. The CDR3 length is 14 residues. Trimming took off 0 bases at V and 6 bases at J, with 11 bases between the two ends. In DNA, the CDR3 is TGTGCCAGCAGCTTAGCGCGAGGAAGGGATGGCTACACCTTC. Translation gives CASSLARGRDGYTF. Supplemented by reference TRBV7-8 and TRBJ1-2, the full variable domain reads GAGVSQSPRYKVAKRGQDVALRCDPISGHVSLFWYQQALGQGPEFLTYFQNEAQLDKSGLPSDRFFAERPEGSVSTLKIQRTQQEDSAVYLCASSLARGRDGYTFGSGTRLTVV.